This TCR beta chain was retrieved from a study of Graves' ophthalmopathy and Graves' hyperthyroidism. Amplifying from RNA transcripts, the study obtained TCR beta CDR3 regions. In the first round, RT-PCR was carried out with HTBI primers, and a multiplex PCR formed the second round. TCRdb reprocessed the multiplex PCR reads via MiXCR and lists one record per CDR3 protein. This repertoire shows some 390,000 distinct CDR3 sequences, approximately 20% found once; its top ten account for around 1.6%. This clonotype was counted at least ten times. The PBMCs had their origin in 8.5 to 10 ml of fresh peripheral blood. The sequenced sample consisted of peripheral blood. This TCR was recovered from a woman between 18 and 29 years old with Graves' ophthalmopathy.

The CDR3 protein is CASSRTGDSPLHF. DNA for the CDR3: TGTGCCAGCAGTAGGACGGGGGATTCACCCCTCCACTTT. The rearrangement joins TRBV7-3 to TRBJ1-6; weak D call: TRBD1 (5 bases). Germline V CDR1 and CDR2: SGHTA, FQGTGA. The CDR3 has 13 residues. Trimming took 6 bases from V and 8 from J, leaving 11 bases between them.